Each of the 3 T cell receptor beta chains below was sequenced from the same sample in a study of Ad26.COV2.S vaccination and SARS-CoV-2 variants. Only in-frame clones appear in the TCRdb table, and some are missing; sequencing was by immunoSEQ multiplex PCR. The table has 350,000 to 500,000 clones, approximately 87% seen once. The treatment denotes: some 19 received Ad26.COV2.S at low or high dose, single or two shots; a few received placebo; per-sample allocation not given. Vaccine and placebo recipients were sampled on day 63 after the first injection. The sample was peripheral blood, taken in a trial of Ad26.COV2.S vaccine versus placebo. These receptors were taken from a person between 18 and 60 years old who received the Ad26.COV2.S COVID-19 vaccine or a placebo.

V and J are TRBV19 and TRBJ1-5; D gene ambiguous. CDR1 is LNHDA, CDR2 SQIVND, per germline (reference sequence). The CDR3 totals 15 residues. V was clipped by 1 base and J by 6 bases, with 13 bases between them. The CDR3 spells CASSIVGFEGQPQHF. In DNA form, the CDR3 reads TGTGCCAGTAGTATAGTAGGGTTTGAAGGTCAGCCCCAGCATTTT.

CDR3 sequence: CASSIPGRSVSGANVLTF. CDR3 coding DNA: TGTGCCAGTAGCATACCGGGACGGAGCGTCTCTGGGGCCAACGTCCTGACTTTC. J is TRBJ2-6 and V is TRBV19; D possibly uses TRBD1 or TRBD2 (5 bases each). This CDR3 comprises 18 residues. Trimming cost V 6 bases and J 0 bases, with 18 bases left between them. Per germline, CDR1 LNHDA and CDR2 SQIVND (reference sequence).

The rearrangement links TRBV5-1 to TRBJ2-5, with D possibly being TRBD1 (5 bases). Trimming pared 0 bases from V and 0 bases from J, leaving 6 bases between. The CDR3 extends over 14 amino acids. Germline assignment: CDR1 SGHRS and CDR2 YFSETQ. CDR3 in amino acids: CASSLGRDQETQYF. The CDR3 DNA follows: TGCGCCAGCAGCTTGGGCAGGGACCAAGAGACCCAGTACTTC.